The 8 T cell receptor beta chains listed next were all sequenced from one sample in a study of shared T cell receptors in the human thymus. The assay was immunoSEQ multiplex PCR, and TCRdb's table has in-frame clones only and misses some. The sample consists of roughly 500,000 clones, 75% to 85% of them appearing once. These records were also assigned to another study, of human thymus T cells.

Sample: thymocytes. These receptors came from a boy younger than two with a congenital heart defect.

The gene calls are TRBV11-3 and TRBJ2-7; maybe TRBD2 (5 bases). The CDR3 covers 14 residues. Trimming shortened V by 1 base and J by 2 bases, and 9 bases separated the two germline ends. Germline loops: CDR1 SGHNT, CDR2 YENEEA. CDR3 nucleotides: TGTGCCAGCAGCTTAGGCGGGTCCACCTACGAGCAGTACTTC. As protein: CASSLGGSTYEQYF.

The CDR3 loop reads CASMGQLNTEAFF. The CDR3 DNA is TGTGCCAGTATGGGGCAACTGAACACTGAAGCTTTCTTT. This sequence joins TRBV19 and TRBJ1-1; D is perhaps TRBD1 (5 bases). The germline V and J ends were trimmed by 7 bases and 0 bases, with 9 bases remaining between them. Germline V gives CDR1 LNHDA, CDR2 SQIVND (reference sequence). There are 13 residues in the CDR3.

The rearrangement links TRBV15 to TRBJ2-5; 7 bases are shared with TRBD2. The CDR3 totals 19 residues. J lost 2 bases, V lost 5 bases, and 20 bases had no gene match. Germline assignment: CDR1 LNHNV and CDR2 YYDKDF (reference sequence). Written as DNA, the CDR3 is TGTGCCACCAGCGCCCGAGACTGGGGGGGATGTCCCCCACAAGAGACCCAGTACTTC. Its protein product is CATSARDWGGCPPQETQYF.

This chain uses TRBV2 with TRBJ2-1; 15 nucleotides align to TRBD2. J gave up 9 bases and V 4 bases, and 4 bases lay outside the gene matches. Germline CDR1 reads SNHLY; CDR2 reads FYNNEI. This CDR3 contains 15 residues. Here the CDR3 DNA reads TGTGCCAGCAGTGGGGGACTAGCGGGAGGAGCTGAGCAGTTCTTC. It is translated as CASSGGLAGGAEQFF.

The chain uses TRBV28 and TRBJ1-1, with a possible D match to TRBD1 (5 bases). V lost 3 bases and J lost 2, with 10 bases in between. Germline assignment: CDR1 MDHEN and CDR2 SYDVKM. The CDR3 extends over 14 amino acids. The CDR3 DNA sequence: TGTGCCAGCAGTTTCGGGGGGAAAAACACTGAAGCTTTCTTT. Its translation: CASSFGGKNTEAFF.

The genes are TRBV18 and TRBJ2-1; 11 positions agree with TRBD2. The CDR3 contains 24 residues. Trimming removed 0 bases from V and 1 base from J; junction bases left unmatched: 23. CDR1 and CDR2 from the germline V gene are KGHSH and LQKENI. CDR3 bases: TGTGCCAGCTCACCACCCCTGAGACGTCCGGGACTAGCGGCTCCGGTAGGTTCCTACAATGAGCAGTTCTTC. It translates to CASSPPLRRPGLAAPVGSYNEQFF.

The chain couples TRBV5-1 to TRBJ2-6; D remains ambiguous. The CDR3 spans 18 residues. The ends were cut back, 4 bases at V and 0 bases at J, with 17 bases in the middle. Germline-derived CDR1 and CDR2 are SGHRS and YFSETQ. The CDR3 region is CASSPEVSPSSGANVLTF. CDR3 sequence (DNA): TGCGCCAGCAGCCCCGAGGTCAGCCCTAGCTCTGGGGCCAACGTCCTGACTTTC.

This clone has a single count. V gene TRBV28 combines with J gene TRBJ1-5; D unresolved. CDR3 length: 15 amino acids. Trimming removed 5 bases at V and 2 bases at J, with 13 bases between. Looked up from germline, CDR1 is MDHEN and CDR2 is SYDVKM. The CDR3 reads CASSPPERGNQPQHF. The CDR3, as DNA: TGTGCCAGCAGTCCCCCGGAGCGGGGCAATCAGCCCCAGCATTTT.